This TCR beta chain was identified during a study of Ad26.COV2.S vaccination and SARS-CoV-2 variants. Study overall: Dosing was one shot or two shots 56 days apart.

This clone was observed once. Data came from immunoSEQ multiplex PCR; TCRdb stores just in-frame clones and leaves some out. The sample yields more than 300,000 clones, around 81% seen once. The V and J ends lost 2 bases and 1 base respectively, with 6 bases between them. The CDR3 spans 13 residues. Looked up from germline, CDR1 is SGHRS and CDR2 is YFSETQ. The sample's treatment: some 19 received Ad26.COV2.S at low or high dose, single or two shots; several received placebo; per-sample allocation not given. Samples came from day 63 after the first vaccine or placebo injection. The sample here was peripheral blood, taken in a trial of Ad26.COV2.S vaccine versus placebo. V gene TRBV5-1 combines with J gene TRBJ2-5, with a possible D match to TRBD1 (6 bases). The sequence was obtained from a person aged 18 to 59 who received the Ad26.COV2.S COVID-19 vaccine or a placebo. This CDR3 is CASSFRGQETQYF. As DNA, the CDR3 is TGCGCCAGCAGCTTCAGGGGCCAAGAGACCCAGTACTTC.